One sample yielded the 18 T cell receptor beta chains listed below, sequenced in a study of cytomegalovirus exposure and HLA in healthy donors. Use of 60 Vbeta and 13 Jbeta primers characterized the PCR. Generated by immunoSEQ multiplex PCR, the TCRdb table keeps only in-frame clones and is missing some. The sample includes 150,000 to 180,000 clones, about 74% of them seen just once. The sequenced material came from PBMCs. Receptor source: a woman aged 40 to 55 in good health and CMV-seronegative.

The chain is built from TRBV18 and TRBJ2-3; TRBD2 aligns across 8 bases. The CDR3 covers 15 residues. V lost 3 bases, J lost 3 bases, and 5 bases stayed unmatched. Germline CDR1 reads KGHSH; CDR2 reads LQKENI. The CDR3 sequence: CASSPLAGATDTQYF. The DNA of the CDR3 is TGTGCCAGCTCACCGCTAGCGGGCGCAACAGATACGCAGTATTTT.

This chain uses TRBV6-5 with TRBJ2-1; the match to TRBD2 covers 9 bases. V shed 6 bases and J 8 bases; nucleotides not matched to a gene: 5. The CDR3 length is 13 residues. Germline V lookup: CDR1 MNHEY, CDR2 SVGAGI. The CDR3 reads CASRASGNHEQFF. In DNA, the CDR3 is TGTGCCAGCAGGGCTAGCGGGAACCATGAGCAGTTCTTC.

This chain uses TRBV10-3 with TRBJ1-2; TRBD1 aligns across 7 bases. This CDR3 has 13 residues. V was clipped by 6 bases and J by 7 bases; unmatched bases: 8. Germline assignment: CDR1 ENHRY and CDR2 SYGVKD. Here the CDR3 reads CAIRPDREAGYTF. Here the CDR3 DNA reads TGTGCCATCAGGCCCGACAGGGAGGCTGGCTACACCTTC.

This chain connects TRBV5-1 to TRBJ1-1; no definite D call. V lost 4 bases, J lost 1 base, and 11 bases lay in between. The germline V gene encodes CDR1 SGHRS and CDR2 YFSETQ. CDR3 size: 14 residues. The CDR3 DNA is TGCGCCAGCAGCCTCCAGCCAGGGAACACTGAAGCTTTCTTT. It translates to CASSLQPGNTEAFF. Full variable domain (remainder filled in from reference TRBV5-1 and TRBJ1-1): KAGVTQTPRYLIKTRGQQVTLSCSPISGHRSVSWYQQTPGQGLQFLFEYFSETQRNKGNFPGRFSGRQFSNSRSEMNVSTLELGDSALYLCASSLQPGNTEAFFGQGTRLTVV.

V is TRBV5-8 and J is TRBJ1-4, with D tentatively TRBD1 (5 bases). Looked up from germline, CDR1 is SGHTS and CDR2 is YDEGEE. CDR3 length: 13 residues. V lost 4 bases and J 7 bases, leaving 11 bases between the germline ends. CDR3: CASSDLRGEKLFF. The CDR3 DNA sequence: TGTGCCAGCAGCGACCTTAGGGGTGAAAAACTGTTTTTT.

The V gene is TRBV5-4, the J gene TRBJ2-7; D unresolved. Germline CDR1 and CDR2: SGHNT and YYREEE (reference sequence). The CDR3 is made up of 14 amino acids. V was clipped by 4 bases and J by 2 bases, with 13 bases between them. The CDR3 coding sequence is TGTGCCAGCAGCCCAGGCATCGGAACCTACGAGCAGTACTTC. It codes for CASSPGIGTYEQYF.

The chain joins TRBV5-1 to TRBJ2-7; weak D call: TRBD2 (6 bases). Trimming stripped 4 bases from V and 1 base from J, with 15 bases between. The CDR3 has 15 residues. Per the germline V gene, CDR1 is SGHRS and CDR2 is YFSETQ. DNA for the CDR3: TGCGCCAGCAGCCCAGCGGAGGGATGGTCCTACGAGCAGTACTTC. Residues: CASSPAEGWSYEQYF.

The chain uses TRBV7-8 and TRBJ1-4; TRBD1 might be the D (5 bases). V lost 5 bases, J lost 8 bases, and 9 bases lay in between. CDR1 and CDR2 from the germline V gene are SGHVS and FQNEAQ. This CDR3 region has 12 residues. The CDR3: CASSREGEKLFF. The CDR3 coding sequence is TGTGCCAGCAGCCGGGAGGGGGAAAAACTGTTTTTT.

The genes are TRBV6-5 and TRBJ2-5; maybe TRBD2 (6 bases). Trimming removed 8 bases from V and 4 bases from J, with 17 bases in between. CDR1 MNHEY and CDR2 SVGAGI come from the germline V gene. CDR3 length: 14 amino acids. The CDR3 is CASGGRRERETQYF. DNA for the CDR3: TGTGCCAGCGGCGGTAGGAGGGAGCGAGAGACCCAGTACTTC.

This clone was seen only a few times. The chain combines TRBV28 with TRBJ1-5; D not resolved. Germline V CDR1 and CDR2: MDHEN, SYDVKM. V was clipped by 5 bases and J by 9 bases, with 11 bases between them. There are 12 residues in the CDR3. The CDR3 loop reads CASSPPRGPQHF. In nucleotides, the CDR3 is TGTGCCAGCAGTCCTCCCCGGGGGCCCCAGCATTTT.

This clone occurred a few times. CDR3 sequence: CASSWTSGLSYEQYF. The CDR3, as DNA: TGTGCCAGCAGTTGGACTAGCGGACTCTCCTACGAGCAGTACTTC. The chain has TRBV28 and TRBJ2-7; 10 positions agree with TRBD2. The CDR3 covers 15 residues. Trimming cost V 4 bases and J 0 bases; bases outside gene matches: 3. Germline V gene sequence: CDR1 MDHEN, CDR2 SYDVKM.

This chain joins TRBV6-1 and TRBJ2-3, with D tentatively TRBD1 (5 bases). CDR1 is MNHNS and CDR2 is SASEGT in the germline V gene. The CDR3 runs to 14 residues. Trimming took off 7 bases at V and 0 bases at J, with 11 bases between the two ends. CDR3 DNA sequence: TGTGCCAGCAAGGGGCCCCTCAGCACAGATACGCAGTATTTT. This codes for CASKGPLSTDTQYF.

The chain joins TRBV11-2 to TRBJ2-7; TRBD2 matches 7 bases. Unmatched junction bases numbered 7, after V lost 5 bases and J lost 0 bases. Germline V CDR1 and CDR2: SGHAT, FQNNGV. The length of the CDR3 is 15 residues. The CDR3 spells CASSRALAVSYEQYF. CDR3 nucleotides: TGTGCCAGCAGCCGTGCCCTAGCGGTCTCCTACGAGCAGTACTTC.

The V call is TRBV28, the J call TRBJ2-6; no reliable D call. Germline CDR1 is MDHEN and CDR2 is SYDVKM. The CDR3 has 15 amino acids. The germline V and J ends were trimmed by 6 bases and 0 bases, with 9 bases remaining between them. This CDR3 reads CASRQPGSGANVLTF. DNA for the CDR3: TGTGCCAGCAGACAACCAGGCTCTGGGGCCAACGTCCTGACTTTC.

The chain is built from TRBV27 and TRBJ1-2, with D maybe TRBD1 (6 bases). The CDR3 is made up of 15 amino acids. Germline CDR1 is MNHEY and CDR2 is SMNVEV (reference sequence). Between the trimmed V and J ends, which lost 2 bases and 8 bases, there was a span of 18 bases. CDR3 in DNA: TGTGCCAGCAGTTTAAGCGGGGGCTCGCCATGGGGCTACACCTTC. Translating it yields CASSLSGGSPWGYTF.

The genes are TRBV27 and TRBJ1-1; 8 nucleotides agree with TRBD1. CDR3 length: 15 amino acids. Trimming at V came to 6 bases and at J to 0 bases, leaving 6 bases not matched to a gene. Per the germline V gene, CDR1 is MNHEY and CDR2 is SMNVEV (reference sequence). Written as DNA, the CDR3 is TGTGCCAGCAGCCAGGGGGCTAACGTGAACACTGAAGCTTTCTTT. It is translated as CASSQGANVNTEAFF.

This chain connects TRBV10-2 to TRBJ2-7; D remains unclear. Germline V lookup: CDR1 WSHSY, CDR2 SAAADI. Trimming removed 4 bases from V and 0 bases from J, with 16 bases in between. The CDR3 is made up of 16 amino acids. CDR3 DNA: TGCGCCAGCAGTGTGGTTAGACTCTTGAGCTCCTACGAGCAGTACTTC. It specifies CASSVVRLLSSYEQYF.

The V call is TRBV4-2, the J call TRBJ1-6; a possible D gene is TRBD1 (5 bases). Germline CDR1 reads LGHNA; CDR2 reads YNFKEQ. The V and J ends lost 4 bases and 8 bases respectively, with 18 bases between them. The CDR3 has 16 residues. This chain's CDR3 is CASSPLKGEVDSPLHF. The CDR3, as DNA: TGTGCCAGCAGCCCCTTAAAAGGGGAAGTAGATTCACCCCTCCACTTT.